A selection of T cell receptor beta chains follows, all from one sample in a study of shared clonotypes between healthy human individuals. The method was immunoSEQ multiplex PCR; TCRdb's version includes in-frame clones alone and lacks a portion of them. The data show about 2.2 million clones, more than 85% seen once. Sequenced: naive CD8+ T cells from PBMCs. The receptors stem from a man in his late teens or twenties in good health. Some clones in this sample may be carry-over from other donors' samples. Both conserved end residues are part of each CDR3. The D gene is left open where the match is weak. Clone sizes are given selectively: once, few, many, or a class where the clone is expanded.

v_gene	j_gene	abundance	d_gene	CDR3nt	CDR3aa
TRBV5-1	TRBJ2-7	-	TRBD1	TGCGCCAGCAGCTATTTACAGGGGGCTGGGAACGAGCAGTACTTC	CASSYLQGAGNEQYF
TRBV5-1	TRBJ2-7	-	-	TGCGCCAGCAGCTTGCACCCCTACGAGCAGTACTTC	CASSLHPYEQYF
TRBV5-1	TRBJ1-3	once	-	TGCGCCAGCAGCCCAACCCGGACGGCTGGAAACACCATATATTTT	CASSPTRTAGNTIYF
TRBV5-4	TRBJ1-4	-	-	TGTGCCAGCAGCTTGGCCGGCGAACCGCGTCTTAATGAAAAACTGTTTTTT	CASSLAGEPRLNEKLFF
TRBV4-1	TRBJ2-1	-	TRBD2	TGCGCCAGCAGCTGGACTAGCGGGCCCAATGAGCAGTTCTTC	CASSWTSGPNEQFF
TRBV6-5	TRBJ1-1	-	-	TGTGCCAGCGGGAGGGCCTATTCAGGTTGGATAGAAGCTTTCTTT	CASGRAYSGWIEAFF
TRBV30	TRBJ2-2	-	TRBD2	TGTGCCTGGAGTGCCGACCTAGCGGAGAGGTACACCGGGGAGCTGTTTTTT	CAWSADLAERYTGELFF
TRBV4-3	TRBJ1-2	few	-	TGCGCCAGCAGCCAAGATATGGGGACAATAGCTAACTATGGCTACACCTTC	CASSQDMGTIANYGYTF
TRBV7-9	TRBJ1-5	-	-	TGTGCCAGCAGCTTAGATGGGGCTTGGCAGCCCCAGCATTTT	CASSLDGAWQPQHF
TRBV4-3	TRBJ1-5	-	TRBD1	TGCGCCAGCAGCCAAGAATGGGACAGGAGATATCAGCCCCAGCATTTT	CASSQEWDRRYQPQHF
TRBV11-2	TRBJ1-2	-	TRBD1	TGTGCCAGCGGATCCGACAGGGGTGCTGGCTACACCTTC	CASGSDRGAGYTF
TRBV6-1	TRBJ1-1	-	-	TGTGCCAGCAGTAGGAGGGTTTTGAACACTGAAGCTTTCTTT	CASSRRVLNTEAFF
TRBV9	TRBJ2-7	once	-	TGTGCCAGCAGCCCCCTTCGAGGGGGCGAGCAGTACTTC	CASSPLRGGEQYF
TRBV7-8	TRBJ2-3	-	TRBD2	TGTGCCAGCAGCGCAGAGACTAGCGGGAACTCGGATACGCAGTATTTT	CASSAETSGNSDTQYF
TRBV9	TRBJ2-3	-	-	TGTGCCAGCAGCGTAGCACAGAATACGCAGTATTTT	CASSVAQNTQYF
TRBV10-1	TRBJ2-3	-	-	TGCGCCAGCAGTGAGTCGGTTTGGCCAACCACAGATACGCAGTATTTT	CASSESVWPTTDTQYF
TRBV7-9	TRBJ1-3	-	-	TGTGCCAGCAGCTTACAGCACTCTGGAAACACCATATATTTT	CASSLQHSGNTIYF
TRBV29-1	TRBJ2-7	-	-	TGCAGCGTTGGGGGCGGGCGAACCCCCTACGAGCAGTACTTC	CSVGGGRTPYEQYF
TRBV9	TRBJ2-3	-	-	TGTGCCAGCAGCGTAAGGTGGGAGTACACAGATACGCAGTATTTT	CASSVRWEYTDTQYF
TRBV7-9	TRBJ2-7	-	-	TGTGCCAGCAGCTTAGTGGGCGGTACGTACGAGCAGTACTTC	CASSLVGGTYEQYF
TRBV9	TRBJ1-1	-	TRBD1	TGTGCCAGCAGCGATATTACGGGACAGAGTTTTGAAGCTTTCTTT	CASSDITGQSFEAFF
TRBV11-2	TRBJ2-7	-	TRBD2	TGTGCCAGCAGCTTAGATAGAGGACTAGCAAGGTATCAGTACTTC	CASSLDRGLARYQYF
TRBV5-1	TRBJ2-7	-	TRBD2	TGCGCCAGCAGCTTCACTAGCGTTTCCTCCTACGAGCAGTACTTC	CASSFTSVSSYEQYF
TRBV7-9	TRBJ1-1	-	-	TGTGCCAGCAGCTCCGCGCTACGGAACACTGAAGCTTTCTTT	CASSSALRNTEAFF
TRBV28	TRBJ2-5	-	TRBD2	TGTGCCAGCAGTCCCCACCCTAGCGGCGAGACCCAGTACTTC	CASSPHPSGETQYF